Following are 32 T cell receptor beta chains from one sample sequenced in a study of shared clonotypes between healthy human individuals. Data came from immunoSEQ multiplex PCR; TCRdb stores just in-frame clones and leaves some out. The table has roughly 1,800,000 clones, about 95% seen once. As defined, naive CD8 cells were CD45RO-negative and positively selected for CCR7, with terminally differentiated effector memory CD45RA+ cells excluded. The sample consisted of naive CD8+ T cells sorted from blood. The receptors were sampled from a man between 18 and 35 years old in good health.

The chain employs TRBV7-8 and TRBJ1-2; perhaps TRBD1 as D (6 bases). Trimming stripped 5 bases from V and 4 bases from J, with 17 bases between. The CDR3 is 15 residues long. Germline lookup yields CDR1 SGHVS and CDR2 FQNEAQ. CDR3 sequence (DNA): TGTGCCAGCAGCCCGAGACAGGCCGACCTCTATGGCTACACCTTC. It yields the protein CASSPRQADLYGYTF.

The V call is TRBV28, the J call TRBJ1-1; D might be TRBD1 (5 bases). Between the trimmed V and J ends, which lost 4 bases and 3 bases, there was a span of 12 bases. This CDR3 spans 14 amino acids. Germline V gene lookup returns CDR1 MDHEN and CDR2 SYDVKM. The CDR3 bases are TGTGCCAGCAGTTCCAGGGTGTGGGACACTGAAGCTTTCTTT. Translating gives CASSSRVWDTEAFF.

Written as DNA, the CDR3 is TGTGCCAGCAGCCCTAATGCACCCAATGAGCAGTTCTTC. It yields the protein CASSPNAPNEQFF. This rearrangement joins TRBV9 to TRBJ2-1, with D unclear. The CDR3 sequence is 13 residues long. The V end was cut by 4 bases, the J end by 6 bases, with 11 bases between. Germline V gene lookup returns CDR1 SGDLS and CDR2 YYNGEE.

This chain uses TRBV4-2 with TRBJ2-1; no reliable D call. Per germline, CDR1 LGHNA and CDR2 YNFKEQ. Trimming left V 0 bases short and J 4 bases short, with 10 bases between. The CDR3 runs to 15 residues. The DNA for the CDR3 is TGTGCCAGCAGCCAAGATATTACAGCTTACAATGAGCAGTTCTTC. Translating it yields CASSQDITAYNEQFF.

V usage is TRBV6-6 and J usage is TRBJ2-3; 8 nucleotides line up with TRBD1. This CDR3 is built from 15 residues. The trim removed 6 bases at V and 5 bases at J, leaving 10 bases unmatched. Germline V gene sequence: CDR1 MNHNY, CDR2 SVGAGI (reference sequence). CDR3 DNA sequence: TGTGCCAGCAGCACCACAGGGGGAGTCATAGATACGCAGTATTTT. This translates into CASSTTGGVIDTQYF.

This chain connects TRBV9 to TRBJ2-7, with D possibly being TRBD2 (6 bases). This CDR3 has 13 residues. V lost 3 bases to trimming and J lost 5 bases, with 12 bases between them. Germline V gene sequence: CDR1 SGDLS, CDR2 YYNGEE. The CDR3 spells CASSAGWGDEQYF. As DNA, the CDR3 is TGTGCCAGCAGCGCGGGTTGGGGGGACGAGCAGTACTTC.

The rearrangement links TRBV4-1 to TRBJ1-4; a weak D match, TRBD1 (6 bases). The CDR3 covers 17 residues. Trimming cost V 3 bases and J 4 bases, with 18 bases left between them. Germline assignment: CDR1 MGHRA and CDR2 YSYEKL. CDR3 nucleotides: TGCGCCAGCAGCCAGGGGCCCTCCAACAGGGTTAATGAAAAACTGTTTTTT. It specifies CASSQGPSNRVNEKLFF.

This chain uses TRBV11-1 with TRBJ2-1; 12 positions match TRBD2. CDR1 is SGHAT and CDR2 is FQDESV in the germline V gene (reference sequence). The V gene end was trimmed by 2 bases and the J gene end by 9 bases; junction bases not matched to a gene: 2. The CDR3 consists of 14 residues. CDR3 sequence (DNA): TGTGCCAGCAGCTTAACTAGCGGGGGGTCTGAGCAGTTCTTC. Protein product: CASSLTSGGSEQFF.

This sequence joins TRBV7-8 and TRBJ1-1; D call uncertain. CDR1 and CDR2 (germline): SGHVS, FQNEAQ. V was shortened by 0 bases and J by 7 bases, with 15 bases between the two germline ends. The CDR3 loop spans 15 amino acids. Here the CDR3 reads CASSLASPLWDEAFF. In nucleotides, the CDR3 is TGTGCCAGCAGCTTAGCTAGTCCCCTTTGGGATGAAGCTTTCTTT.

The CDR3 here is CASSLSAVGHAGNQPQHF. In DNA, the CDR3 is TGTGCCAGCAGTTTATCGGCGGTCGGACACGCCGGCAATCAGCCCCAGCATTTT. The chain is built from TRBV27 and TRBJ1-5, with D possibly TRBD1 on 5 matching bases. The V and J ends lost 0 bases and 2 bases respectively, with 17 bases between them. CDR3 length: 18 amino acids. Per the germline V gene, CDR1 is MNHEY and CDR2 is SMNVEV (reference sequence).

The chain combines TRBV2 with TRBJ2-7; 8 positions match TRBD1. In germline, CDR1 is SNHLY, CDR2 FYNNEI. The V and J ends lost 6 bases and 4 bases, in that order; junction bases with no gene match: 8. The CDR3 consists of 14 residues. The CDR3 spells CASRDGTGGYEQYF. Here the CDR3 DNA reads TGTGCCAGCAGGGACGGGACAGGAGGGTACGAGCAGTACTTC.

The chain has TRBV5-1 and TRBJ1-1; D call uncertain. Trimming removed 2 bases at V and 6 bases at J, with 11 bases between. This CDR3 region has 13 residues. CDR1 and CDR2 (germline): SGHRS, YFSETQ. The CDR3, as DNA: TGCGCCAGCAGCTTAACCCGATCCGCTGAAGCTTTCTTT. Translated: CASSLTRSAEAFF.

The CDR3 coding sequence is TGTGCCAGCAGCGGACAGGGGGCCCGGGATCAGCCCCAGCATTTT. It translates to CASSGQGARDQPQHF. The V gene is TRBV6-6, the J gene TRBJ1-5; 11 nucleotides match TRBD1. Germline V lookup: CDR1 MNHNY, CDR2 SVGAGI (reference sequence). The J segment lost 5 bases and the V segment lost 6 bases, leaving 6 bases of the junction unmatched. CDR3 length equals 15 residues.

The sample holds one count of this clone. The V call is TRBV9, the J call TRBJ2-1; TRBD2 aligns across 16 bases. The V gene end was trimmed by 4 bases and the J gene end by 8 bases; junction bases not matched to a gene: 3. This CDR3 is built from 15 residues. Germline CDR1 is SGDLS and CDR2 is YYNGEE. CDR3 in DNA: TGTGCCAGCAGCAGGGGACTAGCGGGAGGGGATGAGCAGTTCTTC. This gives the protein CASSRGLAGGDEQFF.

The gene calls are TRBV6-5 and TRBJ2-3, with D tentatively TRBD2 (6 bases). The CDR3 totals 16 residues. Germline CDR1 is MNHEY and CDR2 is SVGAGI. V was cut by 4 bases and J by 2 bases, with 16 bases left in between. CDR3 amino acids: CASSSPRAGHTDTQYF. The CDR3 DNA reads TGTGCCAGCAGTTCTCCGCGGGCGGGGCACACAGATACGCAGTATTTT.

The chain couples TRBV6-1 to TRBJ2-3; 9 positions agree with TRBD2. Germline assignment: CDR1 MNHNS and CDR2 SASEGT. V lost 5 bases and J lost 5; bases outside the gene matches: 8. This CDR3 is built from 15 residues. The CDR3 region has the DNA TGTGCCAGCAGTTTAATAGCGGGAGCTGAAGATACGCAGTATTTT. Protein product: CASSLIAGAEDTQYF.

The chain employs TRBV29-1 and TRBJ1-2; 11 bases map to TRBD1. The V gene end was trimmed by 0 bases and the J gene end by 8 bases; junction bases not matched to a gene: 11. The germline V gene encodes CDR1 SQVTM and CDR2 ANQGSEA. The CDR3 is made up of 16 amino acids. The CDR3 is CSVEDPGTGGFRGYTF. The CDR3, as DNA: TGCAGCGTTGAAGATCCGGGGACAGGGGGTTTCCGGGGCTACACCTTC.

This clone came up once. The J gene is TRBJ1-4, the V gene TRBV6-5; 7 positions agree with TRBD1. Germline loops: CDR1 MNHEY, CDR2 SVGAGI. The length of the CDR3 is 15 residues. V shed 2 bases and J 8 bases; nucleotides not matched to a gene: 8. The chain's CDR3 is CASSYLRDSREKLFF. CDR3 nucleotide sequence: TGTGCCAGCAGTTACCTCCGGGACAGTCGGGAAAAACTGTTTTTT.

This clone was observed a single time. V and J are TRBV7-9 and TRBJ1-3; no clear D gene. Germline loops: CDR1 SEHNR, CDR2 FQNEAQ (reference sequence). Trimming removed 6 bases at V and 3 bases at J, with 9 bases between. The CDR3 sequence is 13 residues long. CDR3 sequence: CASRSGVGNTIYF. The CDR3 coding sequence is TGTGCCAGCAGGTCCGGGGTTGGAAACACCATATATTTT.

The chain links TRBV6-5 to TRBJ2-7; D might be TRBD1 (5 bases). Germline-derived CDR1 and CDR2 are MNHEY and SVGAGI. V lost 4 bases to trimming and J lost 0 bases, with 10 bases between them. CDR3 size: 14 residues. CDR3 loop: CASSSPTDSYEQYF. In nucleotides, the CDR3 is TGTGCCAGCAGTTCTCCGACAGACTCCTACGAGCAGTACTTC.

CDR3 protein: CASRPFGDTETQYF. CDR3 bases: TGTGCCAGCAGGCCTTTTGGGGATACTGAGACCCAGTACTTC. The chain recombines TRBV9 with TRBJ2-5, with D unclear. This CDR3 is 14 amino acids long. Germline values: CDR1 SGDLS, CDR2 YYNGEE. V shed 5 bases and J shed 5 bases, with 16 bases lying between them.

The genes are TRBV10-3 and TRBJ1-1; D is uncertain. The V gene lost 7 bases and the J gene lost 0 bases, with 12 bases spanning the gap. Germline CDR1 is ENHRY and CDR2 is SYGVKD. The CDR3 runs 14 residues. The CDR3 is CAITGDGLNTEAFF. The CDR3 region has the DNA TGTGCCATCACCGGAGACGGACTGAACACTGAAGCTTTCTTT.

The rearrangement links TRBV19 to TRBJ2-2; D not resolved. V gave up 2 bases and J gave up 7 bases, with 8 bases separating them. The CDR3 extends over 13 amino acids. Looked up from germline, CDR1 is LNHDA and CDR2 is SQIVND (reference sequence). The CDR3, as DNA: TGTGCCAGTAGTATACTGGGCGGCGGGGAGCTGTTTTTT. This translates into CASSILGGGELFF.

J is TRBJ1-2 and V is TRBV6-5; D gene uncertain. Germline lookup yields CDR1 MNHEY and CDR2 SVGAGI. Trimming shortened V by 0 bases and J by 5 bases, and 13 bases separated the two germline ends. The CDR3 is 15 residues long. The CDR3 sequence is CASSYSTDLWYGYTF. The CDR3 nucleotides read TGTGCCAGCAGTTACTCAACAGATTTATGGTATGGCTACACCTTC.

The rearrangement joins TRBV13 to TRBJ1-6; D not certain. Germline assignment: CDR1 PRHDT and CDR2 FYEKMQ (reference sequence). The CDR3 is made up of 16 amino acids. V lost 5 bases to trimming and J lost 8 bases, with 19 bases between them. Written as DNA, the CDR3 is TGTGCCAGCAGCCCTTGGGCCGCTCGAGGTGATTCACCCCTCCACTTT. Translation gives CASSPWAARGDSPLHF.

Points on this clone: The junction and the germline gene differ at one end; a read error may be behind it. The chain is built from TRBV27 and TRBJ2-1; TRBD2 aligns across 8 bases. CDR3 size: 13 residues. Germline assignment: CDR1 MNHEY and CDR2 SMNVEV (reference sequence). CDR3 region: CAGSLGLANEQFF. As DNA, the CDR3 is TGTGCCGGCAGCCTTGGACTAGCCAATGAGCAGTTCTTC.

The chain uses TRBV25-1 and TRBJ2-7; D is tentatively TRBD1 or TRBD2 (5 bases each). The CDR3 is made up of 13 amino acids. CDR1 and CDR2 (germline): MGHDK, SYGVNS. V lost 2 bases and J 2 bases, leaving 7 bases between the germline ends. The CDR3 coding sequence is TGTGCCAGCAGTGAAACGGGACCCTACGAGCAGTACTTC. Translating gives CASSETGPYEQYF.

The chain joins TRBV6-1 to TRBJ1-1; no clear D gene. The length of the CDR3 is 13 residues. Germline V lookup: CDR1 MNHNS, CDR2 SASEGT. Trimming removed 4 bases from V and 0 bases from J, with 6 bases in between. CDR3: CASSGDMNTEAFF. In nucleotides, the CDR3 is TGTGCCAGCAGTGGAGATATGAACACTGAAGCTTTCTTT.

This sequence joins TRBV27 and TRBJ2-1; 8 positions agree with TRBD1. The CDR3 covers 16 residues. Germline V gene lookup returns CDR1 MNHEY and CDR2 SMNVEV (reference sequence). Unmatched junction bases numbered 7, after V lost 4 bases and J lost 2 bases. The chain's CDR3 is CASSSGQGLTYNEQFF. The CDR3 DNA reads TGTGCCAGCAGTTCAGGACAGGGATTAACCTACAATGAGCAGTTCTTC.

J is TRBJ2-7 and V is TRBV4-1; TRBD2 matches 9 bases. Losses at the gene ends were 4 bases for V and 0 bases for J; bases not matched to a gene: 4. The CDR3 runs to 15 residues. CDR1 is MGHRA and CDR2 is YSYEKL in the germline V gene. This chain's CDR3 is CASSLTSGNSYEQYF. CDR3 DNA: TGCGCCAGCAGCCTGACTAGCGGCAACTCCTACGAGCAGTACTTC.

On this clone itself: Other DNA sequences from this sample encode an identical CDR3 as well. DNA for the CDR3: TGCGCCAGCAGCCAAGGACAGGGGGCCTACAATGAGCAGTTCTTC. Its translation is CASSQGQGAYNEQFF. The chain joins TRBV4-1 to TRBJ2-1; 9 bases match TRBD1. Per germline, CDR1 MGHRA and CDR2 YSYEKL. After removal of 1 base from V and 2 bases from J, the junction contained 0 bases not matched to a gene. The CDR3 consists of 15 residues.

V gene TRBV7-6 combines with J gene TRBJ2-3, with 9 bases that match TRBD2. The germline V gene encodes CDR1 SGHVS and CDR2 FNYEAQ. CDR3 size: 15 residues. The junction had 6 bases not matched to a gene; V was cut back by 4 bases and J by 4 bases. CDR3 bases: TGTGCCAGCAGCTGGATAGCGGGGGAGGCAGATACGCAGTATTTT. Its protein is CASSWIAGEADTQYF.